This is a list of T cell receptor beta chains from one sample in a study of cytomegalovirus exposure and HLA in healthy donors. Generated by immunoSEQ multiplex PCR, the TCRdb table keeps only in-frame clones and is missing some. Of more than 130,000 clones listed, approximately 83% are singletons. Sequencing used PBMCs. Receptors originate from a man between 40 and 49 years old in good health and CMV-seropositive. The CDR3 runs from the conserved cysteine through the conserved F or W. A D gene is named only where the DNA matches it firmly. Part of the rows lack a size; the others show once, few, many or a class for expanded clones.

CDR3aa: CASSQDRAQPQHF
CDR3nt: TGTGCCAGCTCGCAGGACAGGGCCCAGCCCCAGCATTTT
abundance: -
j_gene: TRBJ1-5
d_gene: TRBD1
v_gene: TRBV18

CDR3aa: CAWSISETQYF
CDR3nt: TGTGCCTGGAGTATCTCGGAGACCCAGTACTTC
abundance: -
j_gene: TRBJ2-5
d_gene: -
v_gene: TRBV30

CDR3aa: CASTGGDENTGELFF
CDR3nt: TGTGCCAGCACGGGCGGGGATGAGAACACCGGGGAGCTGTTTTTT
abundance: -
j_gene: TRBJ2-2
d_gene: -
v_gene: TRBV28

CDR3aa: CASRHIGQGGYGYTF
CDR3nt: TGTGCCAGCAGACATATAGGACAGGGGGGGTATGGCTACACCTTC
abundance: -
j_gene: TRBJ1-2
d_gene: TRBD1
v_gene: TRBV6-6

CDR3aa: CASSLWGQDGGYTF
CDR3nt: TGTGCCAGCAGTTTATGGGGGCAGGACGGTGGCTACACCTTC
abundance: -
j_gene: TRBJ1-2
d_gene: -
v_gene: TRBV27

CDR3aa: CASSYSGQATRNTIYF
CDR3nt: TGTGCCAGCAGTTACTCTGGACAGGCCACACGAAACACCATATATTTT
abundance: -
j_gene: TRBJ1-3
d_gene: TRBD1
v_gene: TRBV6-5

CDR3aa: CASSLTGGKIEAFF
CDR3nt: TGCGCCAGCAGCTTGACAGGGGGCAAGATTGAAGCTTTCTTT
abundance: -
j_gene: TRBJ1-1
d_gene: TRBD1
v_gene: TRBV5-1

CDR3aa: CASSVSGIGETQYF
CDR3nt: TGTGCCAGTAGCGTTAGCGGGATTGGGGAGACCCAGTACTTC
abundance: -
j_gene: TRBJ2-5
d_gene: TRBD2
v_gene: TRBV19

CDR3aa: CSVERGGVNTEAFF
CDR3nt: TGCAGCGTTGAAAGGGGGGGAGTGAACACTGAAGCTTTCTTT
abundance: few
j_gene: TRBJ1-1
d_gene: -
v_gene: TRBV29-1

CDR3aa: CASSFPRQGFNGYTF
CDR3nt: TGTGCCAGCAGCTTCCCGAGACAGGGTTTTAATGGCTACACCTTC
abundance: -
j_gene: TRBJ1-2
d_gene: TRBD1
v_gene: TRBV9

CDR3aa: CASSFFRVSYNEQFF
CDR3nt: TGTGCCAGCAGCTTTTTCCGGGTTTCCTACAATGAGCAGTTCTTC
abundance: -
j_gene: TRBJ2-1
d_gene: -
v_gene: TRBV5-6

CDR3aa: CASSNRTSGVRPYEQYF
CDR3nt: TGCGCCAGCAGCAATAGGACTAGCGGGGTTCGCCCCTACGAGCAGTACTTC
abundance: -
j_gene: TRBJ2-7
d_gene: TRBD2
v_gene: TRBV4-1

CDR3aa: CASSLLAGGSYNEQFF
CDR3nt: TGTGCCAGCAGCCTATTAGCGGGAGGCTCCTACAATGAGCAGTTCTTC
abundance: -
j_gene: TRBJ2-1
d_gene: TRBD2
v_gene: TRBV7-3

CDR3aa: CASSIEGQAGKETQYF
CDR3nt: TGTGCCAGTAGTATAGAAGGACAGGCTGGGAAAGAGACCCAGTACTTC
abundance: -
j_gene: TRBJ2-5
d_gene: TRBD1
v_gene: TRBV19

CDR3aa: CASSYDSKNIQYF
CDR3nt: TGTGCCAGCAGTTACGATAGTAAAAACATTCAGTACTTC
abundance: -
j_gene: TRBJ2-4
d_gene: -
v_gene: TRBV6-5

CDR3aa: CASSLTVQGNEKLFF
CDR3nt: TGCGCCAGCAGCCTAACGGTTCAGGGGAATGAAAAACTGTTTTTT
abundance: -
j_gene: TRBJ1-4
d_gene: -
v_gene: TRBV4-1

CDR3aa: CASSARWDSYNSPLHF
CDR3nt: TGTGCCAGCAGCGCCCGTTGGGACAGTTATAATTCACCCCTCCACTTT
abundance: -
j_gene: TRBJ1-6
d_gene: TRBD1
v_gene: TRBV9

CDR3aa: CASSPTGFGTQYF
CDR3nt: TGTGCCAGCAGCCCGACGGGGTTCGGGACCCAGTACTTC
abundance: -
j_gene: TRBJ2-5
d_gene: -
v_gene: TRBV27

CDR3aa: CASSIGTVTNYGYTF
CDR3nt: TGTGCCAGTAGTATCGGGACAGTTACTAACTATGGCTACACCTTC
abundance: -
j_gene: TRBJ1-2
d_gene: TRBD1
v_gene: TRBV19

CDR3aa: CASSLGHVTTYEQYF
CDR3nt: TGTGCCAGCAGCTTGGGACATGTGACGACCTACGAGCAGTACTTC
abundance: -
j_gene: TRBJ2-7
d_gene: -
v_gene: TRBV5-4

CDR3aa: CASSQWGRKYF
CDR3nt: TGTGCCAGCAGCCAGTGGGGCAGGAAGTACTTC
abundance: -
j_gene: TRBJ2-7
d_gene: -
v_gene: TRBV14

CDR3aa: CASSWGTSGELFF
CDR3nt: TGTGCCAGCAGTTGGGGGACTAGCGGGGAGCTGTTTTTT
abundance: few
j_gene: TRBJ2-2
d_gene: TRBD2
v_gene: TRBV27

CDR3aa: CASLKGRGNYGYTF
CDR3nt: TGTGCCAGTCTCAAGGGCAGGGGTAACTATGGCTACACCTTC
abundance: -
j_gene: TRBJ1-2
d_gene: -
v_gene: TRBV19

CDR3aa: CASSPGREYEQYF
CDR3nt: TGCGCCAGCAGCCCGGGACGGGAGTACGAGCAGTACTTC
abundance: once
j_gene: TRBJ2-7
d_gene: -
v_gene: TRBV5-1

CDR3aa: CASSTRTSGTYEQYF
CDR3nt: TGTGCCAGTAGTACCCGGACTAGCGGTACCTACGAGCAGTACTTC
abundance: -
j_gene: TRBJ2-7
d_gene: TRBD2
v_gene: TRBV19

CDR3aa: CASRIQGQNTEAFF
CDR3nt: TGTGCCAGCAGAATACAGGGCCAGAACACTGAAGCTTTCTTT
abundance: -
j_gene: TRBJ1-1
d_gene: -
v_gene: TRBV2

CDR3aa: CASSTPGGVRAFF
CDR3nt: TGTGCCAGCAGTACTCCCGGGGGAGTGAGAGCTTTCTTT
abundance: -
j_gene: TRBJ1-1
d_gene: -
v_gene: TRBV7-9

CDR3aa: CASSGGRNYGYTF
CDR3nt: TGTGCCAGCAGCGGGGGGCGCAACTATGGCTACACCTTC
abundance: -
j_gene: TRBJ1-2
d_gene: -
v_gene: TRBV9

CDR3aa: CASSSRGRQETQYF
CDR3nt: TGTGCCAGCAGCTCCAGGGGAAGACAAGAGACCCAGTACTTC
abundance: -
j_gene: TRBJ2-5
d_gene: -
v_gene: TRBV5-6

CDR3aa: CASSAQRGYTF
CDR3nt: TGTGCCAGCAGCGCCCAGAGGGGCTACACCTTC
abundance: once
j_gene: TRBJ1-2
d_gene: -
v_gene: TRBV9

CDR3aa: CASSTGSTDTQYF
CDR3nt: TGCGCCAGCAGCACCGGGTCTACAGATACGCAGTATTTT
abundance: -
j_gene: TRBJ2-3
d_gene: -
v_gene: TRBV5-1

CDR3aa: CASSLRGSETQYF
CDR3nt: TGTGCCAGCAGCTTACGAGGGTCGGAGACCCAGTACTTC
abundance: once
j_gene: TRBJ2-5
d_gene: -
v_gene: TRBV7-6

CDR3aa: CASSSREGYTGAFF
CDR3nt: TGTGCCAGCAGCTCCAGGGAAGGGTACACTGGGGCTTTCTTT
abundance: -
j_gene: TRBJ1-1
d_gene: -
v_gene: TRBV7-9

CDR3aa: CASSLSRGDTQYF
CDR3nt: TGTGCCAGCAGCTTATCCAGGGGAGATACGCAGTATTTT
abundance: -
j_gene: TRBJ2-3
d_gene: -
v_gene: TRBV7-3

CDR3aa: CASSQTPGTGPGTNEKLFF
CDR3nt: TGCGCCAGCAGCCAAACACCTGGGACAGGGCCGGGAACTAATGAAAAACTGTTTTTT
abundance: -
j_gene: TRBJ1-4
d_gene: TRBD1
v_gene: TRBV4-3

CDR3aa: CAISAGGGSGNTIYF
CDR3nt: TGTGCCATCAGCGCCGGTGGGGGGTCTGGAAACACCATATATTTT
abundance: -
j_gene: TRBJ1-3
d_gene: -
v_gene: TRBV10-3

CDR3aa: CATSTVGRTRTDTQYF
CDR3nt: TGTGCCACCAGCACGGTTGGGCGGACACGCACAGATACGCAGTATTTT
abundance: -
j_gene: TRBJ2-3
d_gene: -
v_gene: TRBV15

CDR3aa: CASSVQGNTEAFF
CDR3nt: TGCGCCAGCAGCGTACAGGGGAACACTGAAGCTTTCTTT
abundance: -
j_gene: TRBJ1-1
d_gene: -
v_gene: TRBV5-1

CDR3aa: CASKERQGQEKLFF
CDR3nt: TGTGCCAGCAAAGAAAGGCAGGGACAGGAAAAACTGTTTTTT
abundance: few
j_gene: TRBJ1-4
d_gene: TRBD1
v_gene: TRBV2

CDR3aa: CASSPVRTGKNTEAFF
CDR3nt: TGTGCCAGCTCACCAGTCCGGACGGGGAAGAACACTGAAGCTTTCTTT
abundance: -
j_gene: TRBJ1-1
d_gene: -
v_gene: TRBV18

CDR3aa: CASSGTGTDTQYF
CDR3nt: TGTGCCAGCAGTGGCACAGGCACAGATACGCAGTATTTT
abundance: -
j_gene: TRBJ2-3
d_gene: -
v_gene: TRBV6-4

CDR3aa: CASRSRDRGFFEQYF
CDR3nt: TGTGCCAGCAGGTCTAGGGACAGGGGATTCTTTGAGCAGTACTTC
abundance: few
j_gene: TRBJ2-7
d_gene: TRBD1
v_gene: TRBV6-6

CDR3aa: CASSRDVRTYEQYF
CDR3nt: TGTGCCAGCAGCCGCGACGTGAGGACCTACGAGCAGTACTTC
abundance: few
j_gene: TRBJ2-7
d_gene: -
v_gene: TRBV7-2

CDR3aa: CASSKWDRQETQYF
CDR3nt: TGTGCCAGCAGTAAATGGGACAGACAAGAGACCCAGTACTTC
abundance: -
j_gene: TRBJ2-5
d_gene: TRBD1
v_gene: TRBV6-5

CDR3aa: CSVDGTSGSYEQYF
CDR3nt: TGCAGCGTTGATGGCACCTCGGGCTCCTACGAGCAGTACTTC
abundance: once
j_gene: TRBJ2-7
d_gene: -
v_gene: TRBV29-1

CDR3aa: CSVRTSGEYEQYF
CDR3nt: TGCAGCGTAAGGACTAGCGGGGAATACGAGCAGTACTTC
abundance: -
j_gene: TRBJ2-7
d_gene: TRBD2
v_gene: TRBV29-1

CDR3aa: CASVEEINQPQHF
CDR3nt: TGTGCCAGCGTAGAGGAGATTAATCAGCCCCAGCATTTT
abundance: -
j_gene: TRBJ1-5
d_gene: -
v_gene: TRBV2

CDR3aa: CASSPSTGGGETQYF
CDR3nt: TGTGCCAGCTCACCATCAACAGGGGGCGGAGAGACCCAGTACTTC
abundance: -
j_gene: TRBJ2-5
d_gene: TRBD1
v_gene: TRBV18

CDR3aa: CASSPGLANTGELFF
CDR3nt: TGTGCCAGCAGCCCCGGACTGGCGAACACCGGGGAGCTGTTTTTT
abundance: -
j_gene: TRBJ2-2
d_gene: -
v_gene: TRBV2

CDR3aa: CSSRPNKGLGFPDTQYF
CDR3nt: TGTTCCAGCAGACCCAATAAGGGACTAGGGTTTCCAGATACGCAGTATTTT
abundance: few
j_gene: TRBJ2-3
d_gene: TRBD2
v_gene: TRBV7-9

CDR3aa: CASSQDKASYNEQFF
CDR3nt: TGCGCCAGCAGCCAAGATAAAGCTAGCTACAATGAGCAGTTCTTC
abundance: -
j_gene: TRBJ2-1
d_gene: -
v_gene: TRBV4-1

CDR3aa: CASSVDWASGVREQFF
CDR3nt: TGTGCCAGCAGCGTAGACTGGGCTAGCGGGGTTCGCGAGCAGTTCTTC
abundance: -
j_gene: TRBJ2-1
d_gene: TRBD2
v_gene: TRBV9